Presented here are 10 T cell receptor beta chains from one specimen sequenced in a study of T cells after yellow fever vaccination. Using its own MiXCR run on the 5' RACE reads, TCRdb lists one record per CDR3 protein. The data show nearly 70,000 distinct CDR3 sequences, with around 7% seen just once and 35% to 40% held by the top ten. The source material was CD8+ T cells sorted from PBMCs, sampled approximately 47 days after the first yellow fever vaccination. Source of these receptors: a young man who received the YFV17D yellow fever vaccine.

This clonotype was seen ten or more times. The rearrangement uses TRBV5-4 and TRBJ1-1; possible D gene TRBD1, 5 bases. The V gene's germline CDR1 is SGHNT and CDR2 YYREEE (reference sequence). CDR3 size: 13 residues. With 4 bases removed from V and 5 bases from J, the gap between germline ends came to 12 bases. This CDR3 is CASSRGDRTEAFF. DNA for the CDR3: TGTGCCAGCAGCCGGGGGGACCGGACTGAAGCTTTCTTT.

The DNA of the CDR3 is TGTGCCACCAGTGTGGCCGGCAGAACTCGGAGCAATCAGCCCCAGCATTTT. Residues: CATSVAGRTRSNQPQHF. The gene calls are TRBV24-1 and TRBJ1-5, with D unclear. V lost 5 bases to trimming and J lost 1 base, with 17 bases between them. CDR3 length equals 17 residues. Germline CDR1 is KGHDR and CDR2 is SFDVKD.

This clonotype was detected a few times. V gene TRBV10-3 combines with J gene TRBJ2-5; D uncertain. This CDR3 is 14 amino acids long. CDR1 and CDR2 (germline): ENHRY, SYGVKD. Between the trimmed V and J ends, which lost 4 bases and 1 base, there was a span of 10 bases. This CDR3 is CAISVVEAQETQYF. The CDR3 DNA reads TGTGCCATCAGTGTGGTTGAAGCCCAAGAGACCCAGTACTTC.

This chain joins TRBV4-3 and TRBJ2-7; D unclear. Trimming pared 2 bases from V and 2 bases from J, leaving 7 bases between. There are 13 residues in the CDR3. Germline V CDR1 and CDR2: LGHNA, YSLEER. CDR3 in DNA: TGCGCCAGCAGCCAATATAGGGCCTACGAGCAGTACTTC. Encoded protein: CASSQYRAYEQYF.

The chain joins TRBV6-5 to TRBJ2-7, with unresolved D. Germline assignment: CDR1 MNHEY and CDR2 SVGAGI. Trimming cost V 4 bases and J 2 bases, with 15 bases left between them. The CDR3 totals 15 residues. The DNA of the CDR3 is TGTGCCAGCAGTTTGGTCAGGTCCTTCACCTACGAGCAGTACTTC. Protein product: CASSLVRSFTYEQYF.

This clonotype came up many times. The V gene is TRBV6-5, the J gene TRBJ2-7; 7 nucleotides agree with TRBD1. The CDR3 spans 14 residues. J gave up 2 bases and V 4 bases, and 5 bases lay outside the gene matches. In germline, CDR1 is MNHEY, CDR2 SVGAGI. Here the CDR3 DNA reads TGTGCCAGCAGTTTGACAGGGCGTCCCTACGAGCAGTACTTC. Its protein is CASSLTGRPYEQYF.

This clonotype was observed at least ten times. J is TRBJ2-3 and V is TRBV2; D is unresolved. CDR3 length: 15 residues. Germline CDR1 and CDR2: SNHLY and FYNNEI. Trimming left V 3 bases short and J 0 bases short, with 10 bases between. The CDR3 reads CASSELSASTDTQYF. The CDR3 nucleotides read TGTGCCAGCAGTGAGCTTTCGGCCAGCACAGATACGCAGTATTTT.

This clonotype was detected many times. V and J are TRBV6-2 or TRBV6-3 and TRBJ1-5; D ambiguous. Looked up from germline, CDR1 is MNHEY and CDR2 is SVGEGT. This CDR3 has 15 amino acids. V dropped 0 bases and J dropped 0 bases, with 6 bases sitting between them. CDR3 region: CASSYSTDSNQPQHF. CDR3 DNA: TGTGCCAGCAGTTACTCGACGGATAGCAATCAGCCCCAGCATTTT.

This clonotype has only a few counts. This clone may be a read error of a much larger clone one base away. V and J are TRBV10-2 and TRBJ2-7; D gene unclear. Germline V lookup: CDR1 WSHSY, CDR2 SAAADI. The CDR3 runs to 11 residues. Trimming stripped 3 bases from V and 4 bases from J, with 4 bases between. CDR3: CASSDIYEQYF. Written as DNA, the CDR3 is TGCGCCAGCAGTGACATTTACGAGCAGTACTTC.

The chain joins TRBV9 to TRBJ1-1; 7 positions agree with TRBD1. Germline V gene lookup returns CDR1 SGDLS and CDR2 YYNGEE. V was clipped by 3 bases and J by 2 bases; unmatched bases: 4. CDR3 length: 14 residues. CDR3 sequence: CASSGRQGNTEAFF. The CDR3 DNA follows: TGTGCCAGCAGCGGACGACAGGGAAACACTGAAGCTTTCTTT.